A single sample gave rise to the 13 T cell receptor beta chains below, sequenced in a study of T-cell memory formation after mild COVID-19. MiXCR, run by TCRdb on the 5' RACE reads, gives a single entry per CDR3 protein. Of just over 300,000 distinct CDR3 sequences detected, just under 20% appear once; the ten largest clones hold around 20%. The specimen sequenced was PBMCs or a T cell subset sorted from them (not recorded which). These TCRs come from a man younger than 35 who had mild COVID-19 (a few samples of this study predate the infection). Cell type and time point are not known.

This clonotype was observed a handful of times. DNA of the CDR3: TGTGCCAGCACAGCCGGGACGGATAATTCACCCCTCCACTTT. It codes for CASTAGTDNSPLHF. The chain has TRBV2 and TRBJ1-6; D may be TRBD1 (5 bases). The V and J ends lost 7 bases and 5 bases respectively, with 12 bases between them. Per the germline V gene, CDR1 is SNHLY and CDR2 is FYNNEI. The CDR3 covers 14 residues.

The chain recombines TRBV7-8 with TRBJ2-3; D possibly corresponds to TRBD2 (5 bases). V was cut by 5 bases and J by 2 bases, with 17 bases left in between. The CDR3 sequence is 16 residues long. Germline V CDR1 and CDR2: SGHVS, FQNEAQ. The CDR3 DNA reads TGTGCCAGCAGCCCCCAGGCGCGGGTAACCACAGATACGCAGTATTTT. Translation: CASSPQARVTTDTQYF.

The rearrangement uses TRBV6-5 and TRBJ1-6; 9 bases align to TRBD1. CDR1 is MNHEY and CDR2 is SVGAGI in the germline V gene. Losses at the gene ends were 2 bases for V and 9 bases for J; bases not matched to a gene: 8. CDR3 length: 16 residues. Written as DNA, the CDR3 is TGTGCCAGCAGTTACAATACACAGGGGGCTTTTTCACCCCTCCACTTT. This gives the protein CASSYNTQGAFSPLHF.

V gene TRBV11-2 combines with J gene TRBJ2-3; D is possibly TRBD2 (7 bases). V gave up 3 bases and J gave up 6 bases, with 10 bases separating them. CDR1 SGHAT and CDR2 FQNNGV come from the germline V gene. The CDR3 is made up of 13 amino acids. In nucleotides, the CDR3 is TGTGCCAGCAGCTTCGCGGGGGCTGATACGCAGTATTTT. Translated, it gives CASSFAGADTQYF. Complete variable domain (other parts from reference TRBV11-2 and TRBJ2-3): EAGVAQSPRYKIIEKRQSVAFWCNPISGHATLYWYQQILGQGPKLLIQFQNNGVVDDSQLPKDRFSAERLKGVDSTLKIQPAKLEDSAVYLCASSFAGADTQYFGPGTRLTVL.

This clonotype was detected only a few times. The V call is TRBV7-9, the J call TRBJ1-1, with D tentatively TRBD1 (5 bases). CDR3 size: 14 residues. The germline V gene encodes CDR1 SEHNR and CDR2 FQNEAQ (reference sequence). V lost 6 bases, J lost 1 base, and 12 bases lay in between. As DNA, the CDR3 is TGTGCCAGCAGACCAGACAGCCCGAACACTGAAGCTTTCTTT. It yields the protein CASRPDSPNTEAFF.

V usage is TRBV7-2 and J usage is TRBJ2-5, with TRBD1 matching 8 bases. The CDR3 covers 17 residues. In germline, CDR1 is SGHTA, CDR2 FQGNSA. Trimming cost V 3 bases and J 4 bases; bases outside gene matches: 13. This CDR3 reads CASSFPSGQGARETQYF. For the CDR3, the DNA is TGTGCCAGCAGCTTCCCGTCGGGGCAGGGGGCGCGAGAGACCCAGTACTTC.

In this sample, this clonotype turned up many times. The chain recombines TRBV5-1 with TRBJ2-1, with 9 bases aligning to TRBD2. The germline V gene has CDR1 SGHRS and CDR2 YFSETQ. V was pared by 0 bases and J by 2 bases, with 0 bases of the junction left unmatched. This CDR3 contains 15 residues. CDR3 nucleotide sequence: TGCGCCAGCAGCTTGGGCGGGGGGGCCTACAATGAGCAGTTCTTC. This encodes CASSLGGGAYNEQFF.

This clonotype was found a few times. The CDR3: CASSLRRGAGELFF. In DNA form, the CDR3 reads TGTGCCAGCAGCTTACGGCGGGGGGCCGGGGAGCTGTTTTTT. The chain joins TRBV11-2 to TRBJ2-2; TRBD2 matches 8 bases. The CDR3 consists of 14 residues. Germline trimming cut 2 bases from V and 6 bases from J; bases unmatched to any gene: 2. The germline CDR1 and CDR2 sequences are SGHAT and FQNNGV.

V gene TRBV7-2 combines with J gene TRBJ2-1; D is undetermined. This CDR3 has 14 residues. V was clipped by 0 bases and J by 10 bases, with 13 bases between them. Germline V gene data show CDR1 as SGHTA and CDR2 as FQGNSA. The CDR3: CASSLAQIALEQFF. In DNA form, the CDR3 reads TGTGCCAGCAGCTTAGCGCAAATTGCCTTGGAGCAGTTCTTC.

The V gene is TRBV19, the J gene TRBJ2-2; D ambiguous. V was cut by 0 bases and J by 4 bases, with 9 bases left in between. The germline CDR1 and CDR2 sequences are LNHDA and SQIVND (reference sequence). The CDR3 covers 15 residues. The CDR3 spells CASSIESGRTGELFF. The CDR3 DNA reads as TGTGCCAGTAGTATAGAATCAGGCCGCACCGGGGAGCTGTTTTTT.

This chain uses TRBV6-5 with TRBJ2-7; 7 positions agree with TRBD1. The CDR3 sequence is 14 residues long. Germline V gives CDR1 MNHEY, CDR2 SVGAGI. J gave up 2 bases and V 0 bases, and 1 base lay outside the gene matches. CDR3 bases: TGTGCCAGCAGTTACTCAGGGGGCACCTACGAGCAGTACTTC. It yields the protein CASSYSGGTYEQYF.

This clonotype has only a few counts. The chain joins TRBV21-1 to TRBJ1-1; TRBD1, the D gene given by the table, was not confirmed from the DNA. TRBV21-1 is a pseudogene locus. CDR3 length: 15 residues. CDR3 amino acids: CASSRPGDSNTEAFF. The CDR3, as DNA: TGTGCCAGCAGCAGACCAGGGGACTCGAACACTGAAGCTTTCTTT.

This clonotype showed up just a few times. This sequence joins TRBV7-2 and TRBJ1-1; D unclear. Germline V lookup: CDR1 SGHTA, CDR2 FQGNSA. This CDR3 contains 15 residues. The V and J ends lost 0 bases and 4 bases respectively, with 12 bases between them. CDR3 residues: CASSLAPAAGTEAFF. The CDR3 coding sequence is TGTGCCAGCAGCTTAGCTCCGGCAGCCGGCACTGAAGCTTTCTTT.